One and the same sample provided the 17 T cell receptor beta chains below, sequenced in a study of T cells after yellow fever vaccination. TCRdb itself ran the 5' RACE reads through MiXCR, one entry per CDR3 protein. The table shows hundreds of thousands of distinct CDR3 sequences, with over 15% occurring only once. The source was PBMCs, collected 15 days after the yellow fever booster vaccination. Receptors originate from a young man who received the YFV17D yellow fever vaccine.

This clonotype has just a few counts. This chain connects TRBV4-3 to TRBJ2-2; 10 positions match TRBD2. Germline V lookup: CDR1 LGHNA, CDR2 YSLEER. The CDR3 consists of 16 residues. Trimming took 4 bases from V and 4 from J; bases not matched to a gene: 6. The CDR3 region is CASSRLAGVGTGELFF. CDR3 nucleotides: TGCGCCAGCAGCCGGCTAGCGGGAGTTGGCACCGGGGAGCTGTTTTTT.

This clonotype was found a few times. V is TRBV12-3 or TRBV12-4 and J is TRBJ2-1; D ambiguous. V was cut by 0 bases and J by 0 bases, with 9 bases left in between. The CDR3 is 16 amino acids. The CDR3: CASSLATQFSYNEQFF. The CDR3 region has the DNA TGTGCCAGCAGTTTAGCGACACAGTTCTCCTACAATGAGCAGTTCTTC.

This clonotype was counted between two and nine times. J is TRBJ2-3 and V is TRBV29-1; D is undetermined. This CDR3 comprises 12 residues. The V gene lost 7 bases and the J gene lost 0 bases, with 8 bases spanning the gap. Germline values: CDR1 SQVTM, CDR2 ANQGSEA. DNA for the CDR3: TGCAGCGGGAGACCTAGCACAGATACGCAGTATTTT. This codes for CSGRPSTDTQYF.

This chain links TRBV20-1 with TRBJ2-5; TRBD2 is a possible D gene (6 bases). CDR3 size: 16 residues. Trimming shortened V by 2 bases and J by 1 base, and 17 bases separated the two germline ends. Looked up from germline, CDR1 is DFQATT and CDR2 is SNEGSKA (reference sequence). The CDR3 DNA reads as TGCAGTGCTAGACCCCGGATGGCGGGACCCCAAGAGACCCAGTACTTC. Protein sequence: CSARPRMAGPQETQYF.

This clonotype has a handful of counts. The chain couples TRBV11-2 to TRBJ2-4, with D perhaps TRBD2 (6 bases). The V end was cut by 0 bases, the J end by 9 bases, with 15 bases between. The CDR3 is 15 residues long. The germline V gene has CDR1 SGHAT and CDR2 FQNNGV. The CDR3 DNA follows: TGTGCCAGCAGCTTAGAACAGACCCTGGGGGGCATTCAGTACTTC. Protein product: CASSLEQTLGGIQYF. Supplemented by reference TRBV11-2 and TRBJ2-4, the full variable domain reads EAGVAQSPRYKIIEKRQSVAFWCNPISGHATLYWYQQILGQGPKLLIQFQNNGVVDDSQLPKDRFSAERLKGVDSTLKIQPAKLEDSAVYLCASSLEQTLGGIQYFGAGTRLSVL.

This clonotype occurred a few times. The V call is TRBV6-1, the J call TRBJ2-7; 10 nucleotides align to TRBD1. The CDR3 runs to 14 residues. Germline V gives CDR1 MNHNS, CDR2 SASEGT. V lost 6 bases to trimming and J lost 4 bases; unmatched junction nucleotides: 6. CDR3 sequence (DNA): TGTGCCAGCAGACAAGGACAGGGGGGTTACGAGCAGTACTTC. Translating it yields CASRQGQGGYEQYF.

The table lists this clonotype with a few counts. The chain combines TRBV7-2 with TRBJ2-5; D is uncertain. The V end was cut by 5 bases, the J end by 5 bases, with 15 bases between. Germline values: CDR1 SGHTA, CDR2 FQGNSA. The CDR3 extends over 14 amino acids. CDR3 residues: CASSALYSVETQYF. CDR3 DNA: TGTGCCAGCAGCGCCCTATACTCCGTGGAGACCCAGTACTTC.

This clonotype appeared a few times. This rearrangement joins TRBV2 to TRBJ2-2; no firm D call. Germline-derived CDR1 and CDR2 are SNHLY and FYNNEI. V gave up 5 bases and J gave up 7 bases, with 11 bases separating them. This CDR3 contains 13 residues. DNA of the CDR3: TGTGCCAGCAGTCGGTCCGGCGGCGGGGAGCTGTTTTTT. This translates into CASSRSGGGELFF. Supplemented by reference TRBV2 and TRBJ2-2, the full variable domain reads EPEVTQTPSHQVTQMGQEVILRCVPISNHLYFYWYRQILGQKVEFLVSFYNNEISEKSEIFDDQFSVERPDGSNFTLKIRSTKLEDSAMYFCASSRSGGGELFFGEGSRLTVL.

This clonotype appeared a few times. The chain joins TRBV7-8 to TRBJ2-7; no reliable D call. V was cut by 2 bases and J by 4 bases, with 9 bases left in between. Germline assignment: CDR1 SGHVS and CDR2 FQNEAQ. The CDR3 is 13 amino acids. The CDR3 protein is CASSLNGLYEQYF. In DNA, the CDR3 is TGTGCCAGCAGCTTAAATGGGTTATACGAGCAGTACTTC.

J is TRBJ2-5 and V is TRBV19; possibly TRBD1 for D (5 bases). The CDR3 loop spans 12 amino acids. In germline, CDR1 is LNHDA, CDR2 SQIVND (reference sequence). V lost 2 bases and J 5 bases, leaving 6 bases between the germline ends. The chain's CDR3 is CASSINRETQYF. DNA of the CDR3: TGTGCCAGTAGTATAAACAGGGAGACCCAGTACTTC.

This clonotype appeared a few times. The rearrangement uses TRBV29-1 and TRBJ2-7, with 8 nucleotides matching TRBD2. CDR1 is SQVTM, CDR2 ANQGSEA, per germline. With 4 bases clipped from V and 5 bases from J, the junction kept 4 bases outside the gene matches. The CDR3 contains 12 residues. DNA of the CDR3: TGCAGCGTTGCTCTAGCGGGCCACGAGCAGTACTTC. This codes for CSVALAGHEQYF.

This clonotype came up a few times. V and J are TRBV5-4 and TRBJ1-5; D is uncertain. V gave up 1 base and J gave up 6 bases, with 11 bases separating them. Germline V lookup: CDR1 SGHNT, CDR2 YYREEE (reference sequence). This CDR3 contains 14 residues. The CDR3 region is CASSLSGEGQPQHF. The CDR3 DNA sequence: TGTGCCAGCAGCTTGAGTGGGGAAGGTCAGCCCCAGCATTTT.

There are a few counts of this clonotype. The genes are TRBV5-1 and TRBJ2-7, with 9 bases fitting TRBD2. V lost 0 bases, J lost 6 bases, and 7 bases stayed unmatched. Germline V gives CDR1 SGHRS, CDR2 YFSETQ. CDR3 size: 15 residues. DNA for the CDR3: TGCGCCAGCAGCTTGGGTGCGGGAGGGCCCATCGAGCAGTACTTC. Translating it yields CASSLGAGGPIEQYF.

The chain recombines TRBV6-2 or TRBV6-3 with TRBJ1-1; weak D call: TRBD1 (5 bases). The CDR3 is made up of 15 amino acids. Deletions cut 2 bases from V and 5 bases from J, with 15 bases between. Germline V gene lookup returns CDR1 MNHEY and CDR2 SVGEGT. This CDR3 reads CASSYRHLKGTEAFF. In DNA form, the CDR3 reads TGTGCCAGCAGTTACCGACATCTTAAGGGGACTGAAGCTTTCTTT.

This clonotype was counted only a few times. J is TRBJ1-2 and V is TRBV6-5, with D unresolved. V dropped 1 base and J dropped 8 bases, with 14 bases sitting between them. There are 14 residues in the CDR3. CDR1 MNHEY and CDR2 SVGAGI come from the germline V gene. CDR3 bases: TGTGCCAGCAGTTACTTAGAGGGTAGTTCGGGCTACACCTTC. Translating it yields CASSYLEGSSGYTF.

The gene calls are TRBV7-9 and TRBJ2-5; D not certain. The length of the CDR3 is 12 residues. Trimming removed 5 bases at V and 6 bases at J, with 10 bases between. Looked up from germline, CDR1 is SEHNR and CDR2 is FQNEAQ (reference sequence). This CDR3 reads CASSDQVQTQYF. The DNA of the CDR3 is TGTGCCAGCAGCGACCAGGTGCAGACCCAGTACTTC.

This clonotype was counted only a few times. The chain links TRBV18 to TRBJ2-7, with D unresolved. CDR1 and CDR2 from the germline V gene are KGHSH and LQKENI. This CDR3 is 13 amino acids long. V was shortened by 6 bases and J by 5 bases, with 14 bases between the two germline ends. CDR3 protein: CASSPSNEDEQYF. In DNA form, the CDR3 reads TGTGCCAGCTCCCCCTCGAATGAGGACGAGCAGTACTTC.